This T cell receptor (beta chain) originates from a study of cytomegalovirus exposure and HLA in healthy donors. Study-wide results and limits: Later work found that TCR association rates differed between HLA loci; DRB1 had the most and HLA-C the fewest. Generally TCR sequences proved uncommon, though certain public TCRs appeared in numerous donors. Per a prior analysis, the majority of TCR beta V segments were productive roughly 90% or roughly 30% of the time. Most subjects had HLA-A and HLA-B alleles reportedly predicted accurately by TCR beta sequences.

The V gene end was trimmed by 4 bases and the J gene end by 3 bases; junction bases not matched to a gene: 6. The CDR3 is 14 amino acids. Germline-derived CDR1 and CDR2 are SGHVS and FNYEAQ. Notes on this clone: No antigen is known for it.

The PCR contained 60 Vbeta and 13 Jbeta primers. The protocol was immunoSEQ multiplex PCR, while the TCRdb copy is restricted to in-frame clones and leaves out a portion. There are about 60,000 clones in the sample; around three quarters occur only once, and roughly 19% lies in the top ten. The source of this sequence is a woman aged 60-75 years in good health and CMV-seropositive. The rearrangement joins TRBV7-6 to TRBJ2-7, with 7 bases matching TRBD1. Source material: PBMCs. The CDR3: CASSSRTGSYEQYF. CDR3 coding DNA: TGTGCCAGCAGCTCCAGGACAGGAAGCTACGAGCAGTACTTC. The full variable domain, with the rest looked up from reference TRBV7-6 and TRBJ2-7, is GAGVSQSPRYKVTKRGQDVALRCDPISGHVSLYWYRQALGQGPEFLTYFNYEAQQDKSGLPNDRFSAERPEGSISTLTIQRTEQRDSAMYRCASSSRTGSYEQYFGPGTRLTVT.